Following are 30 T cell receptor beta chains from one sample sequenced in a study of T cell repertoires in cytomegalovirus infection. From the reads, TCRdb called clonotypes with MiXCR, one entry per CDR3 protein. The sample shows almost 500,000 distinct CDR3 sequences, roughly 10% of them seen only once. The sample taken for sequencing was PBMCs. The receptor set was obtained from a human donor in good health (CMV status not recorded). Some clones in this sample may be carry-over from other donors' samples.

This clonotype showed up many times. The chain uses TRBV6-1 and TRBJ2-1, with D unclear. CDR1 MNHNS and CDR2 SASEGT come from the germline V gene. Trimming stripped 0 bases from V and 6 bases from J, with 3 bases between. The CDR3 extends over 12 amino acids. The CDR3 spells CASSEASNEQFF. In DNA, the CDR3 is TGTGCCAGCAGTGAAGCCTCCAATGAGCAGTTCTTC.

This clonotype was detected ten times or more. The rearrangement joins TRBV5-1 to TRBJ2-1; 7 nucleotides agree with TRBD1. CDR3 size: 19 residues. From germline, CDR1 is SGHRS and CDR2 YFSETQ. Germline trimming cut 3 bases from V and 4 bases from J; bases unmatched to any gene: 19. In nucleotides, the CDR3 is TGCGCCAGCAGCTCCCACACAACAGGGGTCCTGCCCCGATACAATGAGCAGTTCTTC. Amino acids: CASSSHTTGVLPRYNEQFF.

In this sample, this clonotype turned up many times. The V gene is TRBV10-3, the J gene TRBJ2-2; D uncertain. The V and J ends lost 0 bases and 7 bases respectively, with 9 bases between them. CDR1 is ENHRY and CDR2 is SYGVKD in the germline V gene. The CDR3 consists of 14 residues. Here the CDR3 reads CAISESRVGGELFF. For the CDR3, the DNA is TGTGCCATCAGTGAGTCTAGAGTGGGCGGGGAGCTGTTTTTT.

This clonotype has a count of ten or more. This chain links TRBV4-1 with TRBJ1-5, with D perhaps matching TRBD1 (5 bases). The CDR3 totals 15 residues. Trimming removed 3 bases at V and 4 bases at J, with 13 bases between. CDR1 is MGHRA and CDR2 is YSYEKL in the germline V gene. The CDR3 reads CASSHIGEGNQPQHF. The CDR3 bases are TGCGCCAGCAGCCATATTGGCGAGGGGAATCAGCCCCAGCATTTT.

This clonotype occurred a few times. The V and J genes are TRBV19 and TRBJ2-1; 15 bases are a match to TRBD2. V shed 8 bases and J 10 bases; nucleotides not matched to a gene: 9. CDR1 and CDR2 (germline): LNHDA, SQIVND (reference sequence). The length of the CDR3 is 15 residues. CDR3 DNA sequence: TGTGCCAGTGGACTAGCGGGAGGGACAAGGGGGGAGCAGTTCTTC. Amino acid sequence: CASGLAGGTRGEQFF.

The J gene is TRBJ1-1, the V gene TRBV19, with D hard to call. Trimming shortened V by 5 bases and J by 1 base, and 14 bases separated the two germline ends. CDR1 LNHDA and CDR2 SQIVND come from the germline V gene (reference sequence). This CDR3 contains 15 residues. The CDR3 protein is CASSPGGQANTEAFF. For the CDR3, the DNA is TGTGCCAGTAGTCCCGGAGGGCAGGCGAACACTGAAGCTTTCTTT.

J is TRBJ2-7 and V is TRBV29-1; 10 bases agree with TRBD1. Germline-derived CDR1 and CDR2 are SQVTM and ANQGSEA. The CDR3 length is 14 residues. With 2 bases clipped from V and 7 bases from J, the junction kept 8 bases outside the gene matches. CDR3 in DNA: TGCAGCGTTGAAAAAAGGACAGGGGGTTTTGAGCAGTACTTC. It encodes CSVEKRTGGFEQYF.

In this sample, this clonotype turned up a few times. Here the CDR3 DNA reads TGCGCCAGCAGCTTGGACAGGGGGCGGGCTGAAGCTTTCTTT. Its translation: CASSLDRGRAEAFF. The V gene is TRBV5-1, the J gene TRBJ1-1, with 9 bases aligning to TRBD1. The CDR3 contains 14 residues. V dropped 0 bases and J dropped 6; count of bases not matched to a gene: 3. Germline V gives CDR1 SGHRS, CDR2 YFSETQ.

This chain uses TRBV5-1 with TRBJ2-7; no firm D call. The germline V gene has CDR1 SGHRS and CDR2 YFSETQ. V was shortened by 0 bases and J by 0 bases, with 19 bases between the two germline ends. The CDR3 covers 18 residues. The CDR3 sequence is CASSLAPSAVLSSYEQYF. The CDR3 coding sequence is TGCGCCAGCAGCTTGGCCCCCTCCGCGGTCTTGAGCTCCTACGAGCAGTACTTC.

This clonotype was seen many times. DNA for the CDR3: TGTGCCAGCAGTCTAGTAGCGGGAGGGACCACCGGGGAGCTGTTTTTT. Amino acid sequence: CASSLVAGGTTGELFF. The chain has TRBV27 and TRBJ2-2, with TRBD2 matching over 11 bases. This CDR3 region has 16 residues. The V segment lost 5 bases and the J segment 4 bases; nucleotides outside the gene matches: 6. Germline V CDR1 and CDR2: MNHEY, SMNVEV (reference sequence).

This clonotype showed up many times. The genes are TRBV19 and TRBJ2-3, with TRBD2 matching over 7 bases. The CDR3 runs to 15 residues. V gave up 7 bases and J gave up 4 bases; unmatched junction bases: 11. Germline CDR1 and CDR2: LNHDA and SQIVND (reference sequence). The CDR3 is CASTLAASSADTQYF. Here the CDR3 DNA reads TGTGCCAGTACGCTAGCGGCTAGCAGCGCAGATACGCAGTATTTT.

The gene calls are TRBV19 and TRBJ2-1, with TRBD2 as a possible D gene (5 bases). CDR1 and CDR2 from the germline V gene are LNHDA and SQIVND (reference sequence). With 1 base removed from V and 7 bases from J, the gap between germline ends came to 11 bases. The CDR3 length is 14 residues. CDR3 amino acids: CASSIVVRGNEQFF. CDR3 nucleotides: TGTGCCAGTAGTATAGTAGTTCGGGGTAATGAGCAGTTCTTC.

V is TRBV20-1 and J is TRBJ2-5; TRBD2 matches 8 bases. CDR1 and CDR2 from the germline V gene are DFQATT and SNEGSKA (reference sequence). The CDR3 is 15 amino acids. V was clipped by 0 bases and J by 2 bases; unmatched bases: 5. The CDR3 region has the DNA TGCAGTGCTAGAGATACGACTAGCGTACAAGAGACCCAGTACTTC. Protein: CSARDTTSVQETQYF.

This chain connects TRBV20-1 to TRBJ1-6; D gene uncertain. This CDR3 has 16 amino acids. V shed 2 bases and J shed 3 bases, with 14 bases lying between them. Germline V gene data show CDR1 as DFQATT and CDR2 as SNEGSKA (reference sequence). For the CDR3, the DNA is TGCAGTGCTAGATCGTCCTCGGATGGCTATAATTCACCCCTCCACTTT. Protein sequence: CSARSSSDGYNSPLHF.

This clonotype was counted at least ten times. CDR3 bases: TGTGCCAGCAGCTTTGAGGAGCGGGGGGGAATCGATGAGCAGTTCTTC. As protein: CASSFEERGGIDEQFF. V usage is TRBV7-2 and J usage is TRBJ2-1, with 10 bases matching TRBD2. The germline V gene has CDR1 SGHTA and CDR2 FQGNSA. The CDR3 length is 16 residues. With V trimmed by 3 bases and J by 8 bases, 10 bases remained unmatched. Looking up the rest from reference TRBV7-2 and TRBJ2-1 gives the full variable domain: GAGVSQSPSNKVTEKGKDVELRCDPISGHTALYWYRQSLGQGLEFLIYFQGNSAPDKSGLPSDRFSAERTGGSVSTLTIQRTQQEDSAVYLCASSFEERGGIDEQFFGPGTRLTVL.

This clonotype was counted at least ten times. V usage is TRBV12-3 or TRBV12-4 and J usage is TRBJ1-5; D perhaps matches TRBD1 (5 bases). V lost 4 bases and J lost 0, with 10 bases in between. The CDR3 is 15 residues long. CDR3 nucleotide sequence: TGTGCCAGCAGTTCCGGACACTTTAGCAATCAGCCCCAGCATTTT. Its protein product is CASSSGHFSNQPQHF.

There are many counts of this clonotype. V usage is TRBV11-3 and J usage is TRBJ2-5, with 7 bases lining up with TRBD2. CDR3 length: 15 residues. Germline loops: CDR1 SGHNT, CDR2 YENEEA. V lost 4 bases to trimming and J lost 5 bases; unmatched junction nucleotides: 10. CDR3 amino acids: CASSSGLVGRETQYF. DNA of the CDR3: TGTGCCAGCAGCTCCGGACTAGTCGGGAGGGAGACCCAGTACTTC.

This clonotype was counted many times. The rearrangement joins TRBV10-3 to TRBJ1-1, with 10 positions matching TRBD1. This CDR3 is built from 13 residues. Germline assignment: CDR1 ENHRY and CDR2 SYGVKD. J was trimmed by 5 bases and V by 6 bases; bases with no gene match: 3. The CDR3 loop is CAIRDRGGTEAFF. CDR3 bases: TGTGCCATCAGGGACAGGGGGGGAACTGAAGCTTTCTTT.

This clonotype was counted ten times or more. CDR3 region: CASSTPSKIGGRATGELFF. CDR3 nucleotide sequence: TGTGCCAGTAGTACCCCCTCCAAAATCGGAGGGAGGGCCACCGGGGAGCTGTTTTTT. The genes are TRBV19 and TRBJ2-2; 7 bases map to TRBD2. CDR1 and CDR2 from the germline V gene are LNHDA and SQIVND (reference sequence). This CDR3 has 19 amino acids. Losses at the gene ends were 4 bases for V and 4 bases for J; bases not matched to a gene: 18.

The chain couples TRBV3-1 to TRBJ2-6; 7 nucleotides align to TRBD1. This CDR3 comprises 18 residues. The V gene's germline CDR1 is LGHDT and CDR2 YNNKEL (reference sequence). V shed 6 bases and J 0 bases; nucleotides not matched to a gene: 11. Here the CDR3 DNA reads TGTGCCAGCAGTAACCCAGGGGGTTATAGCTCTGGGGCCAACGTCCTGACTTTC. This gives the protein CASSNPGGYSSGANVLTF.

This clonotype was detected many times. The chain combines TRBV28 with TRBJ2-1; D perhaps matches TRBD2 (6 bases). This CDR3 comprises 22 residues. Germline CDR1 and CDR2: MDHEN and SYDVKM. The germline V and J ends were trimmed by 2 bases and 0 bases, with 29 bases remaining between them. This CDR3 reads CASSLPSAPGRSTDRSYNEQFF. The CDR3 DNA is TGTGCCAGCAGTTTACCTAGCGCCCCTGGCCGGTCGACGGACCGCTCCTACAATGAGCAGTTCTTC. The whole variable domain, remainder taken from reference TRBV28 and TRBJ2-1, is DVKVTQSSRYLVKRTGEKVFLECVQDMDHENMFWYRQDPGLGLRLIYFSYDVKMKEKGDIPEGYSVSREKKERFSLILESASTNQTSMYLCASSLPSAPGRSTDRSYNEQFFGPGTRLTVL.

The sample holds many counts of this clonotype. This rearrangement joins TRBV7-3 to TRBJ1-2, with D possibly being TRBD1 (5 bases). V was clipped by 0 bases and J by 4 bases, with 15 bases between them. Germline V lookup: CDR1 SGHTA, CDR2 FQGTGA. This CDR3 contains 16 residues. CDR3 in amino acids: CASSLTGQGATYGYTF. In DNA form, the CDR3 reads TGTGCCAGCAGCTTAACGGGGCAGGGAGCGACCTATGGCTACACCTTC.

This clonotype was detected only once. The chain recombines TRBV7-6 with TRBJ1-2; D call uncertain. There are 15 residues in the CDR3. Germline V gene sequence: CDR1 SGHVS, CDR2 FNYEAQ. The V and J ends lost 5 bases and 13 bases respectively, with 26 bases between them. CDR3 region: CASSPSGEANYSCTF. The CDR3 DNA reads TGTGCCAGCAGCCCCAGCGGGGAAGCTAACTATAGCTGCACCTTC. Full variable domain (outside the CDR3, taken from reference TRBV7-6 and TRBJ1-2): GAGVSQSPRYKVTKRGQDVALRCDPISGHVSLYWYRQALGQGPEFLTYFNYEAQQDKSGLPNDRFSAERPEGSISTLTIQRTEQRDSAMYRCASSPSGEANYSCTFGSGTRLTVV.

Of note for this clonotype: No conserved phenylalanine or tryptophan is present at the end of the CDR3, so a read error is the likely explanation. The DNA is omitted, as the CDR3 cannot be located on it reliably, and the CDR3 follows TCRdb's listing. The J gene is TRBJ2-1, the V gene TRBV7-9; TRBD1 is taken as the D call from the table, unchecked against the DNA. Per germline, CDR1 SEHNR and CDR2 FQNEAQ (reference sequence). The CDR3 adds up to 12 amino acids, both ends counted. CDR3 region: CASSRTGSGRLD.

This clonotype was counted many times. Here the CDR3 reads CASRTSSYNEQFF. CDR3 sequence (DNA): TGTGCCAGCAGGACGAGCTCCTACAATGAGCAGTTCTTC. V usage is TRBV2 and J usage is TRBJ2-1; D gene unclear. The germline gives CDR1 SNHLY, CDR2 FYNNEI. V dropped 6 bases and J dropped 0 bases, with 6 bases sitting between them. The CDR3 contains 13 residues.

This clonotype showed up just a few times. This sequence joins TRBV4-2 and TRBJ1-2, with TRBD1 identical over 7 bases. The CDR3 has 15 residues. The trim removed 0 bases at V and 3 bases at J, leaving 4 bases unmatched. CDR1 is LGHNA and CDR2 is YNFKEQ in the germline V gene. CDR3 bases: TGTGCCAGCAGCCAAGAAATAGGGACAGACTATGGCTACACCTTC. It encodes CASSQEIGTDYGYTF.

A remark on this clonotype: Given a much more abundant clone one base away, this may be a read error. This chain connects TRBV20-1 to TRBJ1-4, with a possible D match to TRBD1 (5 bases). Per the germline V gene, CDR1 is DFQATT and CDR2 is SNEGSKA (reference sequence). CDR3 size: 15 residues. CDR3 region: CSAYIGGRSNETLFF. CDR3 bases: TGCAGTGCTTATATCGGGGGACGGAGTAATGAAACACTGTTTTTT.

With regard to this clonotype: Given a much more abundant clone one base away, this may be a read error. This CDR3 is missing its conserved last phenylalanine or tryptophan, likely due to a read error. The V and J genes are TRBV5-4 and TRBJ2-1; D may be TRBD2 (5 bases). Germline CDR1 SGHNT, CDR2 YYREEE (reference sequence). With 2 bases removed from V and 7 bases from J, the gap between germline ends came to 16 bases. CDR3 length: 15 amino acids. Here the CDR3 reads CASSLQSGKRNEQFY. The CDR3 region has the DNA TGTGCCAGCAGCTTACAATCGGGGAAAAGAAATGAGCAGTTCTAC.

This clonotype was seen a few times. This chain links TRBV10-1 with TRBJ1-1; D gene unclear. CDR3 length: 14 residues. V was pared by 6 bases and J by 5 bases, with 16 bases between. Germline lookup yields CDR1 WNHNN and CDR2 SYGVQD (reference sequence). CDR3 amino acids: CASSSSRGQTEAFF. For the CDR3, the DNA is TGCGCCAGCAGCTCATCGCGGGGTCAAACTGAAGCTTTCTTT.

This clonotype showed up just a few times. The V and J genes are TRBV6-5 and TRBJ1-1; 7 bases are shared with TRBD1. V lost 7 bases and J lost 1; bases outside the gene matches: 6. The V gene's germline CDR1 is MNHEY and CDR2 SVGAGI. The CDR3 runs to 14 residues. In DNA, the CDR3 is TGTGCCAGCACTCTCGACAGGGAGAACACTGAAGCTTTCTTT. Residues: CASTLDRENTEAFF.